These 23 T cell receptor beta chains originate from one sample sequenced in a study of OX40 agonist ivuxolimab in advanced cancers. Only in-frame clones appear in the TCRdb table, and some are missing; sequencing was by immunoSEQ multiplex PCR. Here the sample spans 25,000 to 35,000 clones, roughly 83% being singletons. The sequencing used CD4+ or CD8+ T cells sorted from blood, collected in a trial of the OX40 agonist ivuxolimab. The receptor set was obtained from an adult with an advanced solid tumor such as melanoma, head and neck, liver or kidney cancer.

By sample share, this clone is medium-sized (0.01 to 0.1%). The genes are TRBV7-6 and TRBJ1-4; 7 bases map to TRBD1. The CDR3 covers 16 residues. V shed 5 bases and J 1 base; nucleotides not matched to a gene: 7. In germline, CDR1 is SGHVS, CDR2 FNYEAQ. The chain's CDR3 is CASSPSRQGTNEKLFF. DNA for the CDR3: TGTGCCAGCAGCCCCTCCCGACAGGGAACTAATGAAAAACTGTTTTTT. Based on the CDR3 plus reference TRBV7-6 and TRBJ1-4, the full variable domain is GAGVSQSPRYKVTKRGQDVALRCDPISGHVSLYWYRQALGQGPEFLTYFNYEAQQDKSGLPNDRFSAERPEGSISTLTIQRTEQRDSAMYRCASSPSRQGTNEKLFFGSGTQLSVL.

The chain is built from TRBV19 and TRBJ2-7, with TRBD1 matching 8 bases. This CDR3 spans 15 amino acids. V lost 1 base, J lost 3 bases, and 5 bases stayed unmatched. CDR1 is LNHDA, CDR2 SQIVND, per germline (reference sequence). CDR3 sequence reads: CASSIVAGGGYEQYF. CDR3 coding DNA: TGTGCCAGTAGTATAGTAGCAGGGGGCGGCTACGAGCAGTACTTC.

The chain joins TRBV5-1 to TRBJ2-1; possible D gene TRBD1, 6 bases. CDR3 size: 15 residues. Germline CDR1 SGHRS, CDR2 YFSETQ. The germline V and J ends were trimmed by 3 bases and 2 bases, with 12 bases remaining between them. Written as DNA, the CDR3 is TGCGCCAGCAGCTCCCGGACAGTTACCTACAATGAGCAGTTCTTC. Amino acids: CASSSRTVTYNEQFF.

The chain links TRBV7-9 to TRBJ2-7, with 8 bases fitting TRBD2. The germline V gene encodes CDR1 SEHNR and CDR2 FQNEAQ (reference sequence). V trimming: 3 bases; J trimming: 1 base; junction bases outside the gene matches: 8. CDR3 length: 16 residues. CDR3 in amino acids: CASSLWGLDRSYEQYF. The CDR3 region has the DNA TGTGCCAGCAGCTTGTGGGGACTAGATCGATCCTACGAGCAGTACTTC.

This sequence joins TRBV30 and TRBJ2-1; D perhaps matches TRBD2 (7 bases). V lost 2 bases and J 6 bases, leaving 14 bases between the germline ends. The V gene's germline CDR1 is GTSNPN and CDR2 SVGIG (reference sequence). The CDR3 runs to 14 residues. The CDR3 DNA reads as TGTGCCTGGAGTCGGGGGGCCACGGTCAATGAGCAGTTCTTC. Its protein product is CAWSRGATVNEQFF.

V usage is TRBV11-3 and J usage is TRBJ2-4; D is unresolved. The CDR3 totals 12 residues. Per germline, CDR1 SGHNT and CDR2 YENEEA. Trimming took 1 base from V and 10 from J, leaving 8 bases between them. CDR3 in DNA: TGTGCCAGCAGCTTAGCCAAAGGAATTCAGTACTTC. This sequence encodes CASSLAKGIQYF.

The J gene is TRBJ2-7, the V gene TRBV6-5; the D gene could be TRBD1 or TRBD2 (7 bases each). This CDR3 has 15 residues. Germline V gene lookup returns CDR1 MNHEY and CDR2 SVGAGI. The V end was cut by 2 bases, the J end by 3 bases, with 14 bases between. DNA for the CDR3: TGTGCCAGCAGTTACGGGCCAGGGGGGGGCTACGAGCAGTACTTC. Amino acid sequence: CASSYGPGGGYEQYF.

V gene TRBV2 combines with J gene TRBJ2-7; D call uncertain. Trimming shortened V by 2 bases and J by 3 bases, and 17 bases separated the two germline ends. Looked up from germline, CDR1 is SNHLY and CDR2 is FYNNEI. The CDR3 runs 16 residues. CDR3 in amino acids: CASSETPPLALYEQYF. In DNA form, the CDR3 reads TGTGCCAGCAGTGAAACCCCCCCATTAGCCCTCTACGAGCAGTACTTC.

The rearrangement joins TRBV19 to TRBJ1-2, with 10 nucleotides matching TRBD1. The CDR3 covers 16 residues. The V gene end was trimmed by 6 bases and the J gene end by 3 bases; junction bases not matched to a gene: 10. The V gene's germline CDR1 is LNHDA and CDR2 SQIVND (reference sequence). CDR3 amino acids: CASRPSTGGGDYGYTF. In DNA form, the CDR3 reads TGTGCCAGTAGACCTTCGACAGGGGGCGGTGACTATGGCTACACCTTC.

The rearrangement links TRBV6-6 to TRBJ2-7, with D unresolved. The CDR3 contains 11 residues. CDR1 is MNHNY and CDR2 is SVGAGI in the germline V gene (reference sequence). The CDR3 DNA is TGTGCGGCGGCAGTCTCCTACGAGCAGTACTTC. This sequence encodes CAAAVSYEQYF.

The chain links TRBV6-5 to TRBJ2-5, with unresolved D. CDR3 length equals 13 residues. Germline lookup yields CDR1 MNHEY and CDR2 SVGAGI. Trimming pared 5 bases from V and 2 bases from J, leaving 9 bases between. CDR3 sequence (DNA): TGTGCCAGCAGTATCGGGCCGCAAGAGACCCAGTACTTC. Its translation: CASSIGPQETQYF.

Here the CDR3 DNA reads TGTGCCAGCAGCGCTGGGGGAACTAGCATTAACCACGAGCAGTACTTC. This translates into CASSAGGTSINHEQYF. This rearrangement joins TRBV13 to TRBJ2-7; TRBD2 is a possible D gene (6 bases). Germline lookup yields CDR1 PRHDT and CDR2 FYEKMQ (reference sequence). There are 16 residues in the CDR3. V gave up 5 bases and J gave up 5 bases, with 22 bases separating them.

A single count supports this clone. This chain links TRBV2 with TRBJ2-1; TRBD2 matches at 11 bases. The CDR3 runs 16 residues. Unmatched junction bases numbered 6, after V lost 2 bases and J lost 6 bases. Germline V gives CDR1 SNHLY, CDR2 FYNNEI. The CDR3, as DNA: TGTGCCAGCAGTGAAAGGGTAGCGGGGGGGCCCAATGAGCAGTTCTTC. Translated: CASSERVAGGPNEQFF.

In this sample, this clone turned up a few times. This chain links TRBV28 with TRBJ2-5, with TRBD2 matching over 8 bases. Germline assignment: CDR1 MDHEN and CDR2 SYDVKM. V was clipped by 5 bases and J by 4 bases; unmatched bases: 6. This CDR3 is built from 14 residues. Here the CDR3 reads CASSPLAEGETQYF. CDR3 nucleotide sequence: TGTGCCAGCAGTCCACTAGCGGAGGGAGAGACCCAGTACTTC.

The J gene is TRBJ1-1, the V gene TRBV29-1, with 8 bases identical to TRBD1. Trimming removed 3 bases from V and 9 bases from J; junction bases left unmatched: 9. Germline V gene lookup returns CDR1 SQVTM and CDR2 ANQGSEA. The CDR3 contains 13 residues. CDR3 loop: CSVDTGQDSKAFF. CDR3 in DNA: TGCAGCGTTGACACGGGACAGGACAGTAAAGCTTTCTTT.

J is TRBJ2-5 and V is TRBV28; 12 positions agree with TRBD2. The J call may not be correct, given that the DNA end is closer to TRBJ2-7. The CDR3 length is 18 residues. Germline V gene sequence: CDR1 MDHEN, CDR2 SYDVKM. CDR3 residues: CASSLLLLAGGSSYEQYF. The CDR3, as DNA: TGTGCCAGCAGTTTATTGTTACTAGCGGGGGGCTCTTCCTACGAGCAGTACTTC.

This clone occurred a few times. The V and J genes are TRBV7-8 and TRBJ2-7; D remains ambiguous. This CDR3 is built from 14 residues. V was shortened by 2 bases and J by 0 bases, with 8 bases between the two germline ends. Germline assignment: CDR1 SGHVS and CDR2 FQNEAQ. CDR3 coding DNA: TGTGCCAGCAGCTTAAGCGAAGCCTCCTACGAGCAGTACTTC. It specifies CASSLSEASYEQYF.

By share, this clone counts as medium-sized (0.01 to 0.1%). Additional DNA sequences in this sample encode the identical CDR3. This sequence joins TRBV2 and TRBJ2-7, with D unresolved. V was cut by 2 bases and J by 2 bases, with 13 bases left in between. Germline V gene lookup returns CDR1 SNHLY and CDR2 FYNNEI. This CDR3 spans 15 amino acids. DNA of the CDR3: TGTGCCAGCAGTGAAATGGCCGCTACCACCTACGAGCAGTACTTC. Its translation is CASSEMAATTYEQYF.

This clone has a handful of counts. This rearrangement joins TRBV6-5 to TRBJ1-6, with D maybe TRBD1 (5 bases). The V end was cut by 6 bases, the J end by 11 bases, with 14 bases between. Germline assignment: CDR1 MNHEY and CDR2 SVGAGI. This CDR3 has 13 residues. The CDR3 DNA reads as TGTGCCAGCAGCCCGTATGCGGGGCCACCCCTCCACTTT. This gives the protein CASSPYAGPPLHF.

The CDR3, as DNA: TGTGCCAGCAGCTTAGAAGGGTTCAATTACCAAGAGACCCAGTACTTC. This codes for CASSLEGFNYQETQYF. The chain combines TRBV7-9 with TRBJ2-5; D gene ambiguous. This CDR3 comprises 16 residues. Trimming stripped 1 base from V and 0 bases from J, with 12 bases between. Germline lookup yields CDR1 SEHNR and CDR2 FQNEAQ (reference sequence). Full variable domain (missing parts from reference TRBV7-9 and TRBJ2-5): DTGVSQNPRHKITKRGQNVTFRCDPISEHNRLYWYRQTLGQGPEFLTYFQNEAQLEKSRLLSDRFSAERPKGSFSTLEIQRTEQGDSAMYLCASSLEGFNYQETQYFGPGTRLLVL.

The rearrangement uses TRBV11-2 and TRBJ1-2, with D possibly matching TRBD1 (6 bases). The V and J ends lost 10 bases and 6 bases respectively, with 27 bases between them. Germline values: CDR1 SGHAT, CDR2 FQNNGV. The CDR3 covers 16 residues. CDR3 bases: TGTGCCACCCGCTCGGAGGGGGAGTCAGCTAGAAATGGCTACACCTTC. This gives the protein CATRSEGESARNGYTF.

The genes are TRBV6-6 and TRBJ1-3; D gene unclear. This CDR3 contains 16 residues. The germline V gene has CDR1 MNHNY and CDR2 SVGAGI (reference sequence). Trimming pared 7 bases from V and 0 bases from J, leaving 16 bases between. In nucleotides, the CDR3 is TGTGCCAGCACTCTCGGGCTGTCAAGCTCTGGAAACACCATATATTTT. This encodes CASTLGLSSSGNTIYF.

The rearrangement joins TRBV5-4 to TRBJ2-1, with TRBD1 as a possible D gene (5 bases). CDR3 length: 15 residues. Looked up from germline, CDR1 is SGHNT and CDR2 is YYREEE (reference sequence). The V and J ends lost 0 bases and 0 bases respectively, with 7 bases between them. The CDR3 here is CASSLVRVSYNEQFF. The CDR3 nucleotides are TGTGCCAGCAGCTTGGTCAGGGTCTCCTACAATGAGCAGTTCTTC.